This T cell receptor beta chain came from a study of T-cell memory formation after mild COVID-19. TCRdb reprocessed the 5' RACE reads via MiXCR and lists one record per CDR3 protein. The sample has fewer than 650,000 distinct CDR3 sequences; roughly 20% are singletons. V lost 2 bases, J lost 0 bases, and 10 bases lay in between. In germline, CDR1 is SGHTA, CDR2 FQGNSA. The CDR3 consists of 15 residues. This clonotype was seen only a few times. The receptor's source is an adult woman who had mild COVID-19 (a few samples of this study predate the infection). Cell type and time point are not known. The sample consisted of PBMCs or a T cell subset sorted from them (not recorded which). The rearrangement uses TRBV7-2 and TRBJ1-1; the D is unclear. The CDR3 is CASSLRRQMNTEAFF. CDR3 nucleotides: TGTGCCAGCAGCTTAAGGCGGCAGATGAACACTGAAGCTTTCTTT.